This T cell receptor (beta chain) was retrieved from a study of blood T cell repertoires in COVID-19. Study-wide background: T cells, B-cell-depleted T cells, or PBMCs provided the cDNA or gDNA that served as material.

Deletions cut 0 bases from V and 10 bases from J, with 13 bases between. CDR1 is SGHDN and CDR2 is FVKESK in the germline V gene. CDR3 length equals 15 residues. Methods used by the authors: Amplification of reference gene primers provided the estimated nucleated cell counts. Sequencing was performed with immunoSEQ multiplex PCR; in TCRdb, only in-frame clones are kept and a portion is missing. The DNA was the basis for D and trimming; V, J and clone size are from that table. The table includes under 170,000 clones, around four fifths detected once. What was sequenced was peripheral blood. The sequence was obtained from a man between 65 and 85 years old with acute or convalescent COVID-19. The chain links TRBV14 to TRBJ1-6, with D tentatively TRBD1 (5 bases). As DNA, the CDR3 is TGTGCCAGCAGCCAAGATTCGGGGGGGAGCTCACCCCTCCACTTT. This sequence encodes CASSQDSGGSSPLHF.